These 22 T cell receptor beta chains were sequenced from one sample in a study of T cells in Graves' hyperthyroidism and ophthalmopathy. Amplification yielded TCR beta CDR3 regions, with RNA transcripts as the source. The TCR CDR3 was amplified in a first-round RT-PCR using the HTBI primer set. MiXCR was run by TCRdb on the multiplex PCR reads, yielding one entry per CDR3 protein. Of a few hundred thousand distinct CDR3 sequences listed, around 16% are singletons. Sequences were obtained from blood. Source of these receptors: a man aged 35 to 55 with Graves' hyperthyroidism.

In this sample, this clonotype turned up many times. The gene calls are TRBV6-1 and TRBJ1-2, with D maybe TRBD1 (6 bases). The germline V gene has CDR1 MNHNS and CDR2 SASEGT. The CDR3 contains 14 residues. Trimming left V 1 base short and J 5 bases short, with 11 bases between. Written as DNA, the CDR3 is TGTGCCAGCAGTGAAGGGACAGTTACTTATGGCTACACCTTC. The encoded protein is CASSEGTVTYGYTF.

At least ten counts were recorded for this clonotype. In DNA form, the CDR3 reads TGTGCCAGCAGCCATGACGGCGGGGGGGGCCGCGAGCAGTACTTC. Translated, it gives CASSHDGGGGREQYF. The chain recombines TRBV11-2 with TRBJ2-7; 9 bases match TRBD2. This CDR3 region has 15 residues. Germline values: CDR1 SGHAT, CDR2 FQNNGV. The trim removed 5 bases at V and 6 bases at J, leaving 11 bases unmatched.

There are many counts of this clonotype. The V call is TRBV2, the J call TRBJ2-2, with TRBD1 matching over 9 bases. The junction had 8 bases not matched to a gene; V was cut back by 6 bases and J by 6 bases. This CDR3 contains 15 residues. Germline lookup yields CDR1 SNHLY and CDR2 FYNNEI. CDR3 DNA sequence: TGTGCCAGCAGGCTCCGGACAGGGGTAGCCGGGGAGCTGTTTTTT. This translates into CASRLRTGVAGELFF. The complete variable domain, with remaining parts taken from reference TRBV2 and TRBJ2-2, reads EPEVTQTPSHQVTQMGQEVILRCVPISNHLYFYWYRQILGQKVEFLVSFYNNEISEKSEIFDDQFSVERPDGSNFTLKIRSTKLEDSAMYFCASRLRTGVAGELFFGEGSRLTVL.

This clonotype appeared a few times. J is TRBJ1-5 and V is TRBV6-1; D not certain. CDR1 and CDR2 from the germline V gene are MNHNS and SASEGT. The CDR3 consists of 16 residues. V was cut by 5 bases and J by 0 bases, with 14 bases left in between. In nucleotides, the CDR3 is TGTGCCAGCAGTTATGACATCCTTTCTAGCAATCAGCCCCAGCATTTT. Protein: CASSYDILSSNQPQHF.

The chain carries TRBV7-2 and TRBJ1-2, with D perhaps matching TRBD1 (5 bases). CDR1 and CDR2 from the germline V gene are SGHTA and FQGNSA. V lost 6 bases to trimming and J lost 6 bases, with 20 bases between them. The CDR3 length is 15 residues. The CDR3 spells CASRTPQGRKDGYTF. Here the CDR3 DNA reads TGTGCCAGCAGGACCCCTCAGGGACGAAAGGATGGCTACACCTTC.

Notes on this clonotype: At one end, the junction sequence differs from germline, possibly due to a read error. The rearrangement links TRBV7-9 to TRBJ1-2, with 7 bases matching TRBD1. This CDR3 region has 14 residues. The germline V gene encodes CDR1 SEHNR and CDR2 FQNEAQ (reference sequence). CDR3 in DNA: TGTGCCAGCAGCGTAGCCGGGACAGTCCATGGCTACACCTTC. Its translation: CASSVAGTVHGYTF.

As concerns this clonotype: This could be a read error, since a much larger clone is one nucleotide away. The chain carries TRBV20-1 and TRBJ2-1; 8 nucleotides agree with TRBD2. Per the germline V gene, CDR1 is DFQATT and CDR2 is SNEGSKA (reference sequence). The CDR3 spans 16 residues. The CDR3 loop reads CSARDSGGSSYNEQLF. The CDR3 DNA is TGCAGTGCTAGAGACAGCGGGGGTAGCTCCTACAATGAGCAGCTCTTC.

This clonotype was counted at least ten times. The genes are TRBV30 and TRBJ1-5; D remains ambiguous. The V gene lost 0 bases and the J gene lost 7 bases, with 10 bases spanning the gap. The length of the CDR3 is 13 residues. The germline V gene has CDR1 GTSNPN and CDR2 SVGIG (reference sequence). CDR3 nucleotide sequence: TGTGCCTGGAGTGTGTCAGAAACCCAGCCCCAGCATTTT. Translation gives CAWSVSETQPQHF.

This chain links TRBV28 with TRBJ2-4; TRBD1 matches 9 bases. Trimming removed 6 bases from V and 8 bases from J; junction bases left unmatched: 11. Germline V lookup: CDR1 MDHEN, CDR2 SYDVKM. The CDR3 consists of 15 residues. Here the CDR3 DNA reads TGTGCCAGCAGCCTTCCGGGACAGGGTGGAGACATTCAGTACTTC. Protein product: CASSLPGQGGDIQYF.

The rearrangement links TRBV7-9 to TRBJ1-4; no clear D. V lost 8 bases and J 7 bases, leaving 5 bases between the germline ends. This CDR3 has 10 amino acids. Germline V lookup: CDR1 SEHNR, CDR2 FQNEAQ (reference sequence). The DNA of the CDR3 is TGTGCCAGCCAATCTGAAAAACTGTTTTTT. Amino acids: CASQSEKLFF.

This clonotype was observed many times. The chain has TRBV28 and TRBJ2-7; D tentatively fits TRBD1 or TRBD2 (6 bases each). V was trimmed by 6 bases and J by 2 bases, leaving 14 bases between them. The CDR3 spans 14 residues. The V gene's germline CDR1 is MDHEN and CDR2 SYDVKM. The CDR3 reads CASSPPGAAYEQYF. The CDR3 DNA follows: TGTGCCAGCAGCCCCCCGGGGGCGGCCTACGAGCAGTACTTC.

A word on this clonotype: An end of the junction differs from the germline gene, which may be a read error. This chain links TRBV7-6 with TRBJ1-2; 8 nucleotides line up with TRBD1. Germline assignment: CDR1 SGHVS and CDR2 FNYEAQ. There are 14 residues in the CDR3. Here the CDR3 reads CTSSPRTGTYGYTF. CDR3 coding DNA: TGTACCAGCAGCCCGAGGACAGGGACATATGGCTACACCTTC.

Many counts were recorded for this clonotype. A read error may account for a junction end that differs from germline. This chain connects TRBV7-3 to TRBJ2-1, with D unclear. CDR1 SGHTA and CDR2 FQGTGA come from the germline V gene. The CDR3 is made up of 14 amino acids. The CDR3 here is CASSPLGSSNEQFF. The CDR3 coding sequence is TGTGCCAGCAGCCCCTTGGGCTCCTCCAATGAGCAGTTCTTC.

This clonotype has only a few counts. The chain combines TRBV7-3 with TRBJ2-2; D unresolved. Trimming left V 1 base short and J 7 bases short, with 10 bases between. There are 14 residues in the CDR3. The V gene's germline CDR1 is SGHTA and CDR2 FQGTGA. The CDR3 spells CASSLMGSGGELFF. The CDR3 DNA reads TGTGCCAGCAGCTTAATGGGATCGGGCGGGGAGCTGTTTTTT.

There are many counts of this clonotype. CDR3 coding DNA: TGCGCCAGCAATGGGCAGGGCGCCAACGAGCAGTACTTC. Translated: CASNGQGANEQYF. The V gene is TRBV5-1, the J gene TRBJ2-7; D may be TRBD1 (5 bases). The CDR3 loop spans 13 amino acids. Per the germline V gene, CDR1 is SGHRS and CDR2 is YFSETQ. V was pared by 6 bases and J by 5 bases, with 15 bases between.

This clonotype was recorded many times. The J gene is TRBJ2-1, the V gene TRBV3-1; D is unclear. The CDR3 is 14 amino acids. CDR1 and CDR2 from the germline V gene are LGHDT and YNNKEL (reference sequence). The V and J ends lost 1 base and 3 bases respectively, with 7 bases between them. CDR3 in amino acids: CASSQAGSYNEQFF. DNA of the CDR3: TGTGCCAGCAGCCAAGCGGGTAGCTACAATGAGCAGTTCTTC.

The sample holds a few counts of this clonotype. The chain employs TRBV4-1 and TRBJ2-6, with 9 bases matching TRBD1. This CDR3 has 18 residues. V shed 4 bases, J shed 0 bases, and the junction held 7 bases outside the gene matches. CDR1 is MGHRA and CDR2 is YSYEKL in the germline V gene. The CDR3 DNA follows: TGCGCCAGCAGCCTCCCCGGGACAGGGTACTCTGGGGCCAACGTCCTGACTTTC. Protein product: CASSLPGTGYSGANVLTF.

The J gene is TRBJ1-3, the V gene TRBV2; D not resolved. Germline lookup yields CDR1 SNHLY and CDR2 FYNNEI. The CDR3 extends over 15 amino acids. V gave up 7 bases and J gave up 0 bases, with 13 bases separating them. This CDR3 reads CASIPQTGSGNTIYF. The CDR3 DNA sequence: TGTGCCAGCATACCCCAGACTGGCTCTGGAAACACCATATATTTT.

This clonotype was counted at least ten times. The V call is TRBV18, the J call TRBJ1-4, with D possibly matching TRBD1 (5 bases). V lost 3 bases to trimming and J lost 4 bases, with 6 bases between them. The CDR3 spans 13 residues. Germline V CDR1 and CDR2: KGHSH, LQKENI. The CDR3 here is CASSPTDNEKLFF. In DNA, the CDR3 is TGTGCCAGCTCACCGACAGATAATGAAAAACTGTTTTTT.

This clonotype was observed many times. The J gene is TRBJ2-3, the V gene TRBV7-2; D is unclear. Germline V gene sequence: CDR1 SGHTA, CDR2 FQGNSA. V was cut by 4 bases and J by 5 bases, with 7 bases left in between. The CDR3 runs 12 residues. The CDR3 is CASSWAGDTQYF. For the CDR3, the DNA is TGTGCCAGCAGCTGGGCCGGAGATACGCAGTATTTT.

This clonotype was recorded a few times. The chain uses TRBV18 and TRBJ1-2; 10 bases match TRBD1. J gave up 14 bases and V 3 bases, and 18 bases lay outside the gene matches. Per germline, CDR1 KGHSH and CDR2 LQKENI. CDR3 size: 16 residues. DNA of the CDR3: TGTGCCAGCTCACCGTCGACAGGGGGCCGGGTCGGGCCCTGGACCTTC. Its protein product is CASSPSTGGRVGPWTF.

This clonotype showed up many times. The V gene is TRBV7-9, the J gene TRBJ2-5; no firm D call. Trimming removed 8 bases at V and 5 bases at J, with 12 bases between. The CDR3 contains 12 residues. Looked up from germline, CDR1 is SEHNR and CDR2 is FQNEAQ (reference sequence). DNA of the CDR3: TGTGCCAGCTGCAGGCCCGAGGAGACCCAGTACTTC. Amino acids: CASCRPEETQYF.